This paragraph reports one T cell receptor (beta chain). Its antigen is still unknown. These data belong to a study of shared clonotypes between healthy human individuals. Only in-frame clones appear in the TCRdb table, and some are missing; sequencing was by immunoSEQ multiplex PCR. The sample yields approximately 340,000 clones, around 67% seen once. General study points: Represented diversity, genetic and exposure-history alike, was limited by few donors.

The CDR3 loop spans 15 amino acids. V dropped 1 base and J dropped 6; count of bases not matched to a gene: 10. Per germline, CDR1 SGHDT and CDR2 YYEEEE. The clonotype was recovered from a man aged 25-40 years in good health. The sequenced sample was memory CD4+ T cells sorted from blood. Subset indicated: CD45RA-negative fraction. This chain links TRBV5-6 with TRBJ2-7; 7 nucleotides agree with TRBD2. This CDR3 reads CASSLIAGLVSEQYF. The DNA for the CDR3 is TGTGCCAGCAGCTTGATAGCGGGCCTGGTCTCCGAGCAGTACTTC.